This T cell receptor (beta chain) was obtained from a study of control samples from healthy donors and cancer patients. The CDR3 extends over 15 amino acids. Per germline, CDR1 ENHRY and CDR2 SYGVKD. J was trimmed by 5 bases and V by 6 bases; bases with no gene match: 12. Method: immunoSEQ multiplex PCR; TCRdb's copy keeps in-frame clones and lacks some. The sample has under 50,000 clones; 87% are singletons. The specimen was PBMCs. This receptor was identified in a woman in her sixties with lung cancer. This chain links TRBV10-3 with TRBJ1-1; TRBD1 agrees at 7 bases. The CDR3 DNA is TGTGCCATCAGCTATTCAGGGGGAATTGGAACTGAAGCTTTCTTT. It codes for CAISYSGGIGTEAFF.